The TCR beta chain described here comes from a study of blood T cell repertoires in COVID-19. The overall study: Sites in the United States, Italy and Spain provided acute and convalescent COVID-19 samples.

Method: immunoSEQ multiplex PCR; TCRdb's copy keeps in-frame clones and lacks some. The data hold roughly 100,000 clones, with roughly 87% observed a single time. This clone was seen only once. CDR3 size: 18 residues. The clonotype comes from a woman of 80 years or more in a cohort sampled during active COVID-19. The chain employs TRBV21-1 and TRBJ2-7; TRBD1 is the table's D call, not checked against the DNA. TRBV21-1 is a documented pseudogene. Input material: peripheral blood. CDR3 sequence reads: CASSKVSGTGGFLDEQYF. The CDR3 DNA follows: TGTGCCAGCAGCAAAGTCTCCGGGACAGGGGGATTCTTGGACGAGCAGTACTTC.